The clone carrying this T cell receptor (beta chain) was detected a few times. The data stem from a study of response to subunit inactivated influenza vaccine. TCRdb re-called the RT-PCR reads with MiXCR, one entry per CDR3 protein. The repertoire consists of 500,000 or so distinct CDR3 sequences, with around 9.9% occurring once and the leading ten covering roughly 12%. CDR1 is SGHTA and CDR2 is FQGNSA in the germline V gene. V lost 5 bases, J lost 0 bases, and 8 bases stayed unmatched. The CDR3 is 16 amino acids. The sequence came from a man aged 50-60 years who received an inactivated influenza vaccine. This sample comprised PBMCs from blood, obtained roughly 47 days after vaccination. The J gene is TRBJ1-1, the V gene TRBV7-2; 8 bases fit TRBD1. The CDR3 sequence is CASSPETGAVNTEAFF. CDR3 nucleotides: TGTGCCAGCAGCCCCGAGACAGGGGCAGTGAACACTGAAGCTTTCTTT.